A single sample gave rise to the 4 T cell receptor beta chains below, sequenced in a study of blood T cells in healthy people across ages. Combining a sample-barcoded 5' primer with a J-beta primer mix, a second PCR ran for 7 to 11 cycles. One entry per CDR3 protein results from TCRdb running MiXCR on the 5' RACE reads. The sample has 800,000 to 950,000 distinct CDR3 sequences, 36% seen once. Specimen: blood. The receptors were gathered from a man between 18 and 35 years old in good health.

This rearrangement joins TRBV29-1 to TRBJ2-7, with D tentatively TRBD2 (6 bases). Per the germline V gene, CDR1 is SQVTM and CDR2 is ANQGSEA. V dropped 4 bases and J dropped 1 base, with 8 bases sitting between them. This CDR3 has 12 amino acids. CDR3: CSVGRGSYEQYF. The CDR3 DNA reads as TGCAGCGTTGGTCGGGGGTCCTACGAGCAGTACTTC.

This clonotype was picked up many times. J is TRBJ2-3 and V is TRBV7-2; 7 bases match TRBD2. Trimming took 3 bases from V and 0 from J; bases not matched to a gene: 6. Germline CDR1 SGHTA, CDR2 FQGNSA. The length of the CDR3 is 16 residues. CDR3 loop: CASSLGGGKSTDTQYF. The DNA of the CDR3 is TGTGCCAGCAGCTTGGGCGGGGGAAAAAGCACAGATACGCAGTATTTT.

This clonotype was counted between two and nine times. CDR3 DNA: TGTGCATCGGGACAGGGGGTGAATGAGCAGTTCTTC. This codes for CASGQGVNEQFF. V gene TRBV25-1 combines with J gene TRBJ2-1; the match to TRBD1 covers 11 bases. The CDR3 is 12 amino acids. Looked up from germline, CDR1 is MGHDK and CDR2 is SYGVNS. The full variable domain, in which reference TRBV25-1 and TRBJ2-1 provide the parts outside the CDR3, is EADIYQTPRYLVIGTGKKITLECSQTMGHDKMYWYQQDPGMELHLIHYSYGVNSTEKGDLSSESTVSRIRTEHFPLTLESARPSHTSQYLCASGQGVNEQFFGPGTRLTVL.

This clonotype was counted ten times or more. The chain is built from TRBV5-1 and TRBJ2-7; 8 bases are a match to TRBD2. V was pared by 7 bases and J by 0 bases, with 6 bases of the junction left unmatched. The CDR3 extends over 14 amino acids. Germline assignment: CDR1 SGHRS and CDR2 YFSETQ. The CDR3 loop is CASFPGTSSYEQYF. The CDR3 DNA reads as TGCGCCAGCTTCCCGGGGACTAGCTCCTACGAGCAGTACTTC.